The 5 T cell receptor beta chains below were found in one sample sequenced in a study of CXCR3-negative and CXCR3-positive naive CD8 T cells. The antigens these receptors bind are not known. General study results and limits: CXCR3-positive naive cells had more hydrophobic TRB CDR3s than CXCR3-negative naive cells.

All TRB cDNA libraries came from 5' RACE performed with UMI labels. Reprocessing the 5' RACE reads, TCRdb reports a single entry for every CDR3 protein and omits DNA. The clone table shows 5,500 to 6,000 distinct CDR3 sequences, with the ten largest holding roughly 2.4%. Input material: naive CXCR3+ CD8+ T cells from blood. Subset here: CD45RO-CCR7+CD27+CD95- naive CD8+ T cells expressing CXCR3 (TNR3+). The receptors come from a human donor in good health. Some clones in this sample may be carry-over from other donors' samples.

The chain employs TRBV2 and TRBJ2-7; with no DNA, the TCRdb D assignment of TRBD2 cannot be verified. This CDR3 spans 15 amino acids. The germline gives CDR1 SNHLY, CDR2 FYNNEI. Here the CDR3 reads CASRDGLAGGYEQYF. The complete variable domain, with remaining parts taken from reference TRBV2 and TRBJ2-7, reads EPEVTQTPSHQVTQMGQEVILRCVPISNHLYFYWYRQILGQKVEFLVSFYNNEISEKSEIFDDQFSVERPDGSNFTLKIRSTKLEDSAMYFCASRDGLAGGYEQYFGPGTRLTVT.

This rearrangement joins TRBV29-1 to TRBJ1-2; the TCRdb D gene call, TRBD1, has no DNA to confirm it. CDR1 and CDR2 from the germline V gene are SQVTM and ANQGSEA. The length of the CDR3 is 12 residues. The CDR3 loop is CSTPTGPYGYTF.

The chain has TRBV6-6 and TRBJ2-5; the D call of TRBD2 rests on TCRdb alone, since no DNA is present to check it. Germline CDR1 and CDR2: MNHNY and SVGAGI (reference sequence). CDR3 size: 17 residues. CDR3 protein: CASSYSPPRLAGETQYF.

The chain recombines TRBV25-1 with TRBJ2-1. Per germline, CDR1 MGHDK and CDR2 SYGVNS. This CDR3 has 15 amino acids. The CDR3: CASSEPSRPYNEQFF.

V is TRBV29-1 and J is TRBJ2-1. The CDR3 spans 12 residues. Germline values: CDR1 SQVTM, CDR2 ANQGSEA. CDR3 residues: CSVGIEFNEQFF.